These 3 T cell receptor beta chains share one sample of origin, sequenced in a study of OX40 agonist ivuxolimab in advanced cancers. Here immunoSEQ multiplex PCR was the method, and the copy in TCRdb shows in-frame clones only, minus some. The repertoire consists of roughly 71,000 clones, with 65% to 85% occurring once and the leading ten covering around 0.78%. Specimen: CD4+ or CD8+ T cells sorted from blood, collected in a trial of the OX40 agonist ivuxolimab. The origin of the receptors is an adult with an advanced solid tumor such as melanoma, head and neck, liver or kidney cancer.

This chain connects TRBV2 to TRBJ2-3, with D perhaps being TRBD1 or TRBD2 (6 bases each). The V gene's germline CDR1 is SNHLY and CDR2 FYNNEI. CDR3 length equals 14 residues. V lost 9 bases and J 0 bases, leaving 13 bases between the germline ends. CDR3 nucleotides: TGTGCCAGGGACAGCGGGCTAAGCACAGATACGCAGTATTTT. The encoded protein is CARDSGLSTDTQYF.

The gene calls are TRBV30 and TRBJ2-5, with TRBD2 matching over 7 bases. CDR3 length: 12 residues. Germline V CDR1 and CDR2: GTSNPN, SVGIG (reference sequence). The CDR3, as DNA: TGTGCTGAGGGGACTACTCAAGAGACCCAGTACTTC. This encodes CAEGTTQETQYF.

The chain links TRBV19 to TRBJ1-2; weak D call: TRBD1 (5 bases). Trimming shortened V by 6 bases and J by 3 bases, and 14 bases separated the two germline ends. The CDR3 is made up of 14 amino acids. CDR1 LNHDA and CDR2 SQIVND come from the germline V gene (reference sequence). The CDR3 region has the DNA TGTGCCAGTAGGCCCAATGGGGCCTACTATGGCTACACCTTC. Translated, it gives CASRPNGAYYGYTF.